The 27 T cell receptor beta chains presented below share a single source sample, sequenced in a study of regulatory T cells in long-lasting Graves disease. With iRepertoire HTBI primers and Arm-PCR of CDR3 regions, TCR beta libraries were built. TCRdb re-analysed the multiplex PCR reads in MiXCR, keeping a single row per CDR3 protein. The data hold some 450,000 distinct CDR3 sequences, with around 15% observed a single time. The time point denotes: newly diagnosed GD, antithyroid drugs for less than 3 months. PBMCs were the source of the RNA used for TCR sequencing. The same specimen was also included in a second study, on T cells in Graves' hyperthyroidism and ophthalmopathy.

Sequencing used peripheral blood mononuclear cells (PBMCs), obtained at new diagnosis, from a patient treated with antithyroid drugs. The receptors derive from a woman in her thirties with Graves disease.

This clonotype was recorded at least ten times. The J gene is TRBJ2-5, the V gene TRBV9, with a possible D match to TRBD1 (5 bases). From germline, CDR1 is SGDLS and CDR2 YYNGEE. V was clipped by 6 bases and J by 1 base, with 10 bases between them. This CDR3 has 13 amino acids. This chain's CDR3 is CASKGPAQETQYF. As DNA, the CDR3 is TGTGCCAGCAAGGGGCCGGCCCAAGAGACCCAGTACTTC.

This clonotype was counted ten times or more. The V call is TRBV5-5, the J call TRBJ2-3; the match to TRBD1 covers 7 bases. Germline CDR1 is SGHKS and CDR2 is YYEKEE (reference sequence). The CDR3 loop spans 17 amino acids. The trim removed 2 bases at V and 2 bases at J, leaving 11 bases unmatched. CDR3 DNA sequence: TGTGCCAGCAGCTTACTCCTTTCAGGGGGAATCACAGATACGCAGTATTTT. This gives the protein CASSLLLSGGITDTQYF.

Many counts were recorded for this clonotype. The V and J genes are TRBV20-1 and TRBJ2-3; 7 positions match TRBD2. The CDR3 spans 15 residues. The germline V gene has CDR1 DFQATT and CDR2 SNEGSKA (reference sequence). The V and J ends lost 5 bases and 1 base, in that order; junction bases with no gene match: 9. The CDR3 DNA reads TGCAGTGCTCTCAGACGGGGGGAGCGCACAGATACGCAGTATTTT. Translating gives CSALRRGERTDTQYF.

This clonotype was detected only a few times. The chain employs TRBV7-9 and TRBJ2-1; 8 bases align to TRBD1. J lost 5 bases, V lost 5 bases, and 8 bases had no gene match. The CDR3 runs to 15 residues. Germline V lookup: CDR1 SEHNR, CDR2 FQNEAQ (reference sequence). CDR3 residues: CASSARQGPDNEQFF. CDR3 bases: TGTGCCAGCAGCGCCCGACAGGGGCCTGACAATGAGCAGTTCTTC.

A few counts support this clonotype. The rearrangement joins TRBV5-4 to TRBJ2-1, with 7 positions matching TRBD2. V lost 4 bases to trimming and J lost 0 bases; unmatched junction nucleotides: 4. This CDR3 is built from 15 residues. In germline, CDR1 is SGHNT, CDR2 YYREEE (reference sequence). The CDR3 sequence: CASSPGLDSYNEQFF. DNA of the CDR3: TGTGCCAGCAGCCCCGGACTAGACTCCTACAATGAGCAGTTCTTC.

This clonotype has a handful of counts. The CDR3 protein is CAISESDRLSNYGYTF. DNA of the CDR3: TGTGCCATCAGTGAGTCCGACAGGCTCTCTAACTATGGCTACACCTTC. The chain employs TRBV10-3 and TRBJ1-2; D possibly corresponds to TRBD1 (6 bases). The CDR3 is 16 residues long. Germline CDR1 reads ENHRY; CDR2 reads SYGVKD. The V end lost 0 bases, the J end lost 0 bases, and 11 bases lay between the germline ends.

Many counts were recorded for this clonotype. The chain carries TRBV12-3 or TRBV12-4 and TRBJ2-7; 8 bases are a match to TRBD2. V gave up 5 bases and J gave up 6 bases; unmatched junction bases: 6. The CDR3 loop spans 13 amino acids. CDR3 sequence: CASSITSGSEQYF. In DNA, the CDR3 is TGTGCCAGCAGTATTACTAGCGGTTCCGAGCAGTACTTC.

This clonotype was recorded many times. The V call is TRBV20-1, the J call TRBJ1-2; unclear D gene. The length of the CDR3 is 13 residues. The germline V gene has CDR1 DFQATT and CDR2 SNEGSKA (reference sequence). The V and J ends lost 5 bases and 1 base respectively, with 11 bases between them. The CDR3 spells CSALPSHNYGYTF. The CDR3 bases are TGCAGTGCTCTTCCCAGTCATAACTATGGCTACACCTTC.

This clonotype has a count of ten or more. The chain combines TRBV9 with TRBJ2-3; no clear D. The CDR3 spans 14 residues. Germline V CDR1 and CDR2: SGDLS, YYNGEE. Trimming took off 0 bases at V and 4 bases at J, with 9 bases between the two ends. This chain's CDR3 is CASSVGLGSDTQYF. The DNA of the CDR3 is TGTGCCAGCAGCGTAGGGTTAGGTTCAGATACGCAGTATTTT.

About this clonotype itself: This may stem from a read error, because a much larger clone lies one nucleotide away. This chain connects TRBV4-1 to TRBJ2-7, with D perhaps TRBD1 (6 bases). Per the germline V gene, CDR1 is MGHRA and CDR2 is YSYEKL. CDR3 length: 17 residues. With 0 bases removed from V and 2 bases from J, the gap between germline ends came to 17 bases. The CDR3 DNA sequence: TGCGCCAGCAGCCAAGACCGCCTGGGCAGGGACACCTACGAGCAGTACTTC. Translation: CASSQDRLGRDTYEQYF.

Comment on this clonotype: A much larger clone differs by one base, so this may be a read error. V gene TRBV3-1 combines with J gene TRBJ2-3; the D is unclear. The CDR3 runs 11 residues. The germline V gene has CDR1 LGHDT and CDR2 YNNKEL (reference sequence). The CDR3 nucleotides are TGTGTCAGCAGCCCCGGGTATACGCAGTATTTT. This translates into CVSSPGYTQYF.

This clonotype has ten or more counts. V usage is TRBV3-1 and J usage is TRBJ2-7; 11 nucleotides agree with TRBD1. Trimming took 1 base from V and 3 from J; bases not matched to a gene: 2. Looked up from germline, CDR1 is LGHDT and CDR2 is YNNKEL (reference sequence). The CDR3 runs 15 residues. CDR3 protein: CASSQGGTGGYEQYF. The DNA of the CDR3 is TGTGCCAGCAGCCAAGGTGGGACAGGGGGCTACGAGCAGTACTTC.

The chain couples TRBV15 to TRBJ1-2; 9 bases are a match to TRBD1. V lost 8 bases and J lost 4; bases outside the gene matches: 11. CDR1 is LNHNV, CDR2 YYDKDF, per germline (reference sequence). There are 15 residues in the CDR3. The CDR3 nucleotides are TGTGCCACCGCCGGCGAAACAGGGGGCTTCTATGGCTACACCTTC. Amino acids: CATAGETGGFYGYTF.

About this clonotype: An end of the junction differs from the germline gene, which may be a read error. The chain recombines TRBV5-1 with TRBJ2-2; 10 bases are shared with TRBD1. Looked up from germline, CDR1 is SGHRS and CDR2 is YFSETQ. The CDR3 runs to 17 residues. For the CDR3, the DNA is TGCGCCAGCAGCTCCTCCGGGACAGGGGCAGAGACCGGGGAGCTGTGTTTT. This sequence encodes CASSSSGTGAETGELCF.

This clonotype was counted ten times or more. The gene calls are TRBV7-9 and TRBJ2-1; 11 bases match TRBD1. Per the germline V gene, CDR1 is SEHNR and CDR2 is FQNEAQ (reference sequence). This CDR3 has 14 amino acids. Unmatched junction bases numbered 6, after V lost 6 bases and J lost 8 bases. The CDR3 DNA sequence: TGTGCCAGCAGACCGGGACAGGGGGACCATGAGCAGTTCTTC. Protein product: CASRPGQGDHEQFF.

This clonotype was recorded many times. The rearrangement joins TRBV20-1 to TRBJ2-1; TRBD1 aligns across 11 bases. Germline values: CDR1 DFQATT, CDR2 SNEGSKA (reference sequence). The CDR3 is made up of 15 amino acids. Trimming at V came to 5 bases and at J to 0 bases, leaving 3 bases not matched to a gene. The CDR3 nucleotides read TGCAGTGCTGGGACAGGGGGAACCTCCTACAATGAGCAGTTCTTC. Translating it yields CSAGTGGTSYNEQFF.

This clonotype was found many times. The chain combines TRBV27 with TRBJ2-1, with no clear D. The CDR3 is 16 residues long. Deletions cut 0 bases from V and 1 base from J, with 10 bases between. CDR1 and CDR2 from the germline V gene are MNHEY and SMNVEV (reference sequence). CDR3 amino acids: CASSLSTAGSYNEQFF. The CDR3, as DNA: TGTGCCAGCAGTTTATCGACGGCTGGATCCTACAATGAGCAGTTCTTC.

The table lists this clonotype with a few counts. The CDR3 loop reads CANSQGNSGANVLTF. The CDR3 bases are TGTGCCAACTCACAGGGCAACTCTGGGGCCAACGTCCTGACTTTC. The chain uses TRBV10-3 and TRBJ2-6; the D gene is possibly TRBD1 (6 bases). This CDR3 region has 15 residues. The germline V and J ends were trimmed by 10 bases and 0 bases, with 13 bases remaining between them. Germline-derived CDR1 and CDR2 are ENHRY and SYGVKD.

This clonotype occurred many times. The V gene is TRBV14, the J gene TRBJ2-7; the D gene is possibly TRBD1 (6 bases). Trimming pared 3 bases from V and 1 base from J, leaving 22 bases between. Looked up from germline, CDR1 is SGHDN and CDR2 is FVKESK. The CDR3 has 18 amino acids. The DNA for the CDR3 is TGTGCCAGCAGCCAGCTCCCAGACGGCGACAGGCCATCCTACGAGCAGTACTTC. Residues: CASSQLPDGDRPSYEQYF.

There are a few counts of this clonotype. The chain carries TRBV30 and TRBJ2-7; D possibly corresponds to TRBD1 (6 bases). Trimming left V 5 bases short and J 3 bases short, with 11 bases between. In germline, CDR1 is GTSNPN, CDR2 SVGIG (reference sequence). The CDR3 totals 12 residues. The CDR3 loop is CAWSDSHYEQYF. The DNA of the CDR3 is TGTGCCTGGTCGGACAGCCACTACGAGCAGTACTTC.

The chain links TRBV11-1 to TRBJ2-3; TRBD2 matches 9 bases. J was trimmed by 4 bases and V by 3 bases; bases with no gene match: 8. Germline V lookup: CDR1 SGHAT, CDR2 FQDESV (reference sequence). This CDR3 is 16 amino acids long. CDR3 amino acids: CASSFTVAGGPDTQYF. In DNA form, the CDR3 reads TGTGCCAGCAGCTTCACCGTCGCGGGAGGGCCAGATACGCAGTATTTT.

The chain couples TRBV30 to TRBJ2-2; possibly TRBD2 for D (5 bases). Trimming removed 0 bases from V and 6 bases from J, with 20 bases in between. Germline assignment: CDR1 GTSNPN and CDR2 SVGIG (reference sequence). The CDR3 loop spans 17 amino acids. The CDR3 is CAWSVLSGSRSAGELFF. CDR3 nucleotide sequence: TGTGCCTGGAGTGTACTTTCGGGGTCGAGGTCTGCCGGGGAGCTGTTTTTT. Using reference TRBV30 and TRBJ2-2 for the parts outside the CDR3, the full variable domain is SQTIHQWPATLVQPVGSPLSLECTVEGTSNPNLYWYRQAAGRGLQLLFYSVGIGQISSEVPQNLSASRPQDRQFILSSKKLLLSDSGFYLCAWSVLSGSRSAGELFFGEGSRLTVL.

This clonotype was observed at least ten times. This sequence joins TRBV6-1 and TRBJ2-6; D gene ambiguous. V was shortened by 8 bases and J by 4 bases, with 9 bases between the two germline ends. The CDR3 has 13 amino acids. CDR1 is MNHNS and CDR2 is SASEGT in the germline V gene. CDR3 coding DNA: TGTGCCAGCGGGATCAAAGGGGCCAACGTCCTGACTTTC. As protein: CASGIKGANVLTF.

This clonotype was seen repeatedly, ten times or more. This sequence joins TRBV28 and TRBJ2-1; TRBD2 matches 10 bases. This CDR3 has 20 amino acids. Per the germline V gene, CDR1 is MDHEN and CDR2 is SYDVKM. The junction had 20 bases not matched to a gene; V was cut back by 3 bases and J by 6 bases. In nucleotides, the CDR3 is TGTGCCAGCAGTTTTCCCCCGCCCCCGCCCGGGAGCGGGAGGGCCAATGAGCAGTTCTTC. Its protein is CASSFPPPPPGSGRANEQFF.

Of note for this clonotype: The CDR3 ends on some other residue instead of the conserved phenylalanine or tryptophan, so this is likely a read error. The V gene is TRBV15, the J gene TRBJ2-4; TRBD1 or TRBD2 may be the D gene (5 bases each). The CDR3 spans 18 residues. The germline V gene has CDR1 LNHNV and CDR2 YYDKDF (reference sequence). Trimming stripped 4 bases from V and 0 bases from J, with 19 bases between. CDR3 residues: CATSTPVGTYLAKNIQYL. The CDR3 DNA follows: TGTGCCACCAGCACCCCTGTGGGGACCTACCTAGCCAAAAACATTCAGTACCTC.

This clonotype has at least ten counts. The CDR3 region is CASSPLASGRGSFF. CDR3 nucleotides: TGTGCCAGCTCACCGTTGGCTAGCGGGAGGGGATCGTTCTTC. The genes are TRBV18 and TRBJ2-1, with 12 bases lining up with TRBD2. J gave up 15 bases and V 3 bases, and 9 bases lay outside the gene matches. The germline CDR1 and CDR2 sequences are KGHSH and LQKENI. The CDR3 spans 14 residues.

The sample holds a few counts of this clonotype. The gene calls are TRBV28 and TRBJ2-7; weak D call: TRBD1 (6 bases). The CDR3 totals 15 residues. Germline values: CDR1 MDHEN, CDR2 SYDVKM. The V end was cut by 3 bases, the J end by 1 base, with 13 bases between. Written as DNA, the CDR3 is TGTGCCAGCAGTTTGTCAGGGGATAGATCCTACGAGCAGTACTTC. Translation: CASSLSGDRSYEQYF.